Each of the 19 T cell receptor beta chains below was sequenced from the same sample in a study of chemoradiotherapy in HPV16-positive cancers. Profiling relied on immunoSEQ multiplex PCR, and the TCRdb table lists in-frame clones only, not all of them. The data hold over 8,000 clones, with approximately 70% observed a single time. This sample was taken from a patient who underwent chemoradiotherapy. Receptors originate from a human donor with HPV-associated anogenital cancer.

This chain connects TRBV6-4 to TRBJ2-3, with 8 bases fitting TRBD2. The CDR3 has 16 residues. With V trimmed by 0 bases and J by 3 bases, 5 bases remained unmatched. CDR1 and CDR2 from the germline V gene are MRHNA and SNTAGT. The CDR3 reads CASSDSGTRGTDTQYF. CDR3 in DNA: TGTGCCAGCAGTGACTCGGGGACTAGGGGAACAGATACGCAGTATTTT.

This clone was seen a single time. The chain has TRBV10-3 and TRBJ2-3, with a possible D match to TRBD2 (6 bases). The CDR3 consists of 15 residues. V was clipped by 6 bases and J by 3 bases, with 16 bases between them. Germline V gives CDR1 ENHRY, CDR2 SYGVKD. CDR3 DNA sequence: TGTGCCATCAGGTTCGAGGCGGGGAAGACAGATACGCAGTATTTT. It codes for CAIRFEAGKTDTQYF.

DNA for the CDR3: TGTGCCAGCAGCCAGCGGGGCCGGGGCACAGATACGCAGTATTTT. It specifies CASSQRGRGTDTQYF. The V gene is TRBV4-2, the J gene TRBJ2-3, with TRBD2 as a possible D gene (6 bases). The CDR3 runs 15 residues. V lost 3 bases and J lost 1, with 11 bases in between. Looked up from germline, CDR1 is LGHNA and CDR2 is YNFKEQ.

V usage is TRBV28 and J usage is TRBJ1-2; 9 positions match TRBD1. Germline CDR1 and CDR2: MDHEN and SYDVKM. This CDR3 is 13 amino acids long. The ends lost 6 bases at V and 8 bases at J; junction bases unmatched: 7. Here the CDR3 reads CASRGTGLGGYTF. In nucleotides, the CDR3 is TGTGCCAGCAGGGGGACAGGGTTGGGCGGCTACACCTTC.

This sequence joins TRBV18 and TRBJ2-3, with TRBD1 matching over 8 bases. The CDR3 has 15 residues. After removal of 3 bases from V and 2 bases from J, the junction contained 4 bases not matched to a gene. Germline V gene data show CDR1 as KGHSH and CDR2 as LQKENI. As DNA, the CDR3 is TGTGCCAGCTCACCGGGGACAGGCCACACAGATACGCAGTATTTT. Amino acid sequence: CASSPGTGHTDTQYF.

The chain joins TRBV30 to TRBJ2-5, with 7 bases fitting TRBD1. The CDR3 spans 15 residues. Germline CDR1 reads GTSNPN; CDR2 reads SVGIG (reference sequence). V shed 4 bases, J shed 1 base, and the junction held 9 bases outside the gene matches. The CDR3 loop is CAWKTGQHGQETQYF. CDR3 nucleotide sequence: TGTGCCTGGAAGACAGGGCAGCATGGCCAAGAGACCCAGTACTTC.

This CDR3 reads CASSVRARDTEAFF. The CDR3 DNA reads TGTGCCAGCAGTGTGCGGGCGAGAGACACTGAAGCTTTCTTT. J is TRBJ1-1 and V is TRBV2, with D unclear. V dropped 4 bases and J dropped 3 bases, with 12 bases sitting between them. This CDR3 spans 14 amino acids. The V gene's germline CDR1 is SNHLY and CDR2 FYNNEI.

This chain joins TRBV6-1 and TRBJ2-5; 8 nucleotides match TRBD2. The CDR3 is 16 residues long. The germline CDR1 and CDR2 sequences are MNHNS and SASEGT. Trimming removed 1 base from V and 0 bases from J; junction bases left unmatched: 4. CDR3 in amino acids: CASSEGTSQYQETQYF. The CDR3 bases are TGTGCCAGCAGTGAAGGGACTAGCCAGTACCAAGAGACCCAGTACTTC.

CDR3 sequence: CASSLDRNYGYTF. The CDR3 DNA follows: TGTGCCAGCAGCTTAGATCGTAACTATGGCTACACCTTC. The V call is TRBV9, the J call TRBJ1-2; D unresolved. CDR1 is SGDLS and CDR2 is YYNGEE in the germline V gene. The germline V and J ends were trimmed by 4 bases and 1 base, with 8 bases remaining between them. The CDR3 covers 13 residues.

The rearrangement joins TRBV5-5 to TRBJ1-4; no firm D call. V was clipped by 0 bases and J by 5 bases, with 11 bases between them. CDR1 and CDR2 from the germline V gene are SGHKS and YYEKEE (reference sequence). The CDR3 consists of 15 residues. Written as DNA, the CDR3 is TGTGCCAGCAGCTTGGAGGCCAGACCCAATGAAAAACTGTTTTTT. Protein sequence: CASSLEARPNEKLFF.

The genes are TRBV7-8 and TRBJ2-7, with D possibly TRBD2 on 6 matching bases. Germline V CDR1 and CDR2: SGHVS, FQNEAQ. V lost 6 bases to trimming and J lost 2 bases, with 11 bases between them. This CDR3 has 13 residues. The CDR3 spells CASSDQRAYEQYF. CDR3 sequence (DNA): TGTGCCAGCAGTGACCAGCGGGCCTACGAGCAGTACTTC. Full variable domain (outside the CDR3, taken from reference TRBV7-8 and TRBJ2-7): GAGVSQSPRYKVAKRGQDVALRCDPISGHVSLFWYQQALGQGPEFLTYFQNEAQLDKSGLPSDRFFAERPEGSVSTLKIQRTQQEDSAVYLCASSDQRAYEQYFGPGTRLTVT.

The chain couples TRBV7-9 to TRBJ1-5; possible D gene TRBD1, 5 bases. CDR3 length: 15 amino acids. The germline V gene encodes CDR1 SEHNR and CDR2 FQNEAQ (reference sequence). V lost 0 bases, J lost 2 bases, and 8 bases lay in between. CDR3 in DNA: TGTGCCAGCAGCTTAGCCGGGACGGGCAATCAGCCCCAGCATTTT. Its translation: CASSLAGTGNQPQHF. Complete variable domain (other parts from reference TRBV7-9 and TRBJ1-5): DTGVSQNPRHKITKRGQNVTFRCDPISEHNRLYWYRQTLGQGPEFLTYFQNEAQLEKSRLLSDRFSAERPKGSFSTLEIQRTEQGDSAMYLCASSLAGTGNQPQHFGDGTRLSIL.

The CDR3 region is CASSTGRNEQFF. DNA of the CDR3: TGCGCCAGCAGTACTGGACGTAATGAGCAGTTCTTC. The V and J genes are TRBV10-1 and TRBJ2-1; D not certain. CDR3 length: 12 residues. V was clipped by 5 bases and J by 7 bases, with 9 bases between them. CDR1 WNHNN and CDR2 SYGVQD come from the germline V gene (reference sequence).

The rearrangement links TRBV5-1 to TRBJ1-1, with 10 bases that match TRBD1. CDR3 length: 15 amino acids. V shed 1 base, J shed 5 bases, and the junction held 5 bases outside the gene matches. Germline CDR1 and CDR2: SGHRS and YFSETQ. The CDR3 coding sequence is TGCGCCAGCAGCTTGAGGGAGGGACAGGGGACTGAAGCTTTCTTT. Translated: CASSLREGQGTEAFF.

The V call is TRBV7-8, the J call TRBJ2-2; either TRBD1 or TRBD2 may fit D (5 bases each). Germline V gives CDR1 SGHVS, CDR2 FQNEAQ. The CDR3 extends over 14 amino acids. V shed 4 bases and J shed 1 base, with 7 bases lying between them. This CDR3 reads CASSWGWNTGELFF. The CDR3, as DNA: TGTGCCAGCAGCTGGGGGTGGAACACCGGGGAGCTGTTTTTT.

Only a few counts were recorded for this clone. The rearrangement links TRBV4-2 to TRBJ1-5; 9 bases fit TRBD1. Unmatched junction bases numbered 1, after V lost 0 bases and J lost 4 bases. Germline CDR1 reads LGHNA; CDR2 reads YNFKEQ. This CDR3 contains 15 residues. The CDR3 is CASSQEGTGNQPQHF. CDR3 bases: TGTGCCAGCAGCCAAGAGGGGACAGGGAATCAGCCCCAGCATTTT.

The CDR3 spells CAWSRDGYTF. The DNA for the CDR3 is TGTGCCTGGAGCAGGGATGGCTACACCTTC. V is TRBV30 and J is TRBJ1-2, with D tentatively TRBD1 (5 bases). The CDR3 covers 10 residues. CDR1 and CDR2 from the germline V gene are GTSNPN and SVGIG (reference sequence). The V end was cut by 3 bases, the J end by 6 bases, with 5 bases between.

This clone has more than one count but fewer than ten. V gene TRBV18 combines with J gene TRBJ1-1; possible D gene TRBD1, 6 bases. Germline V gives CDR1 KGHSH, CDR2 LQKENI. This CDR3 region has 16 residues. The V end lost 0 bases, the J end lost 3 bases, and 14 bases lay between the germline ends. CDR3 sequence (DNA): TGTGCCAGCTCACCACCGTCGGGGGCGAGGGACACTGAAGCTTTCTTT. Its translation is CASSPPSGARDTEAFF.

This clone showed up just once. This chain uses TRBV5-1 with TRBJ2-2, with 9 bases that match TRBD2. The germline V gene has CDR1 SGHRS and CDR2 YFSETQ. Unmatched junction bases numbered 7, after V lost 1 base and J lost 6 bases. The CDR3 extends over 16 amino acids. CDR3 residues: CASSLSIGTSSGELFF. Here the CDR3 DNA reads TGCGCCAGCAGCTTGTCAATAGGGACTAGCTCCGGGGAGCTGTTTTTT.